This T cell receptor (beta chain) was recorded in a study of T cells in narcolepsy. Study background: Enrolled donors included narcolepsy type 1 or type 2 patients and healthy controls.

Study results and limitations: Some memory CD4+ repertoires had no autoreactive clone sequences. Comparing one patient's CSF and blood CD4+ clonotypes highlighted HCRT- and TRIB2-specific autoreactive clonotypes. Blood of same and different patients, but not healthy controls, reportedly held recurring autoreactive clonotypes.

The protocol was immunoSEQ multiplex PCR, while the TCRdb copy is restricted to in-frame clones and leaves out a portion. The sample lists some 30,000 clones, roughly 73% occurring once. Remarks on this clone: Its specificity is unknown.

Sequencing was performed on CD45RA- memory CD4+ T cells from PBMCs. The source is a human donor with narcolepsy.

CDR3 sequence (DNA): TGTGCCAGTAGTATAGAAAACAGGATCGCGTATGGCTACACCTTC. Its protein is CASSIENRIAYGYTF. The chain recombines TRBV19 with TRBJ1-2; possible D gene TRBD1, 5 bases. This CDR3 comprises 15 residues. The V gene's germline CDR1 is LNHDA and CDR2 SQIVND (reference sequence). Trimming took off 0 bases at V and 5 bases at J, with 13 bases between the two ends.